The sequence of this T cell receptor beta chain was determined in a study of cytotoxic CD8 clonotypes in ibrutinib-treated CLL. Looking at the study overall: Overall, around 25 responses were partial and 2 complete; following median roughly 68 months, around 15 patients stayed remitted and roughly twelve progressed. Response sampling came at median 12 months of treatment, ranging about 6 to 40 months.

Whole-study results and caveats: Treatment saw public clonotypes, which were uncommon, either contract or stay stable. Rising at ibrutinib response, clonality subsequently fell back toward baseline at progression.

The CDR3 covers 14 residues. Germline CDR1 and CDR2: MGHDK and SYGVNS. Deletions cut 8 bases from V and 4 bases from J, with 14 bases between. As regards this clone: What it binds is unknown.

Generated by immunoSEQ multiplex PCR, the TCRdb table keeps only in-frame clones and is missing some. The table includes around 310,000 clones, more than 65% detected once. V and J are TRBV25-1 and TRBJ2-2, with a tentative D call TRBD2 (5 bases). Material: PBMCs, obtained before ibrutinib treatment. The TCR was taken from a human donor with chronic lymphocytic leukemia. This CDR3 reads CASQTLSGTGELFF. The CDR3 DNA sequence: TGTGCCAGCCAGACCTTAAGCGGCACCGGGGAGCTGTTTTTT. Supplemented by reference TRBV25-1 and TRBJ2-2, the full variable domain reads EADIYQTPRYLVIGTGKKITLECSQTMGHDKMYWYQQDPGMELHLIHYSYGVNSTEKGDLSSESTVSRIRTEHFPLTLESARPSHTSQYLCASQTLSGTGELFFGEGSRLTVL.